The clone carrying this TCR beta chain was found once. Its antigen is as yet unknown. The ends were cut back, 2 bases at V and 8 bases at J, with 18 bases in the middle. The CDR3 extends over 15 amino acids. Germline V gene lookup returns CDR1 MNHNS and CDR2 SASEGT. The data were obtained in a study of T cells in localized non-small cell lung cancer. Study-level findings and limits: Longer overall survival was associated with a higher density of T cells in the blood. Highest T cell clonality was seen in uninvolved adjacent lung, surpassing that measured in tumor. Detection in adjacent lung was observed for a median about 56 of the top 100 tumor clones.

Sequencing used immunoSEQ multiplex PCR; TCRdb keeps in-frame clones, though not all of them. The sample has nearly 25,000 clones, roughly 92% seen once. This receptor was obtained from a woman between 40 and 69 years old with stage I lung adenocarcinoma. The sample was peripheral blood, taken before any cancer treatment. This rearrangement joins TRBV6-1 to TRBJ1-2; D uncertain. Here the CDR3 reads CASSERPKGLGGYTF. DNA of the CDR3: TGTGCCAGCAGTGAACGCCCCAAAGGGTTGGGGGGCTACACCTTC.